Sequencing of this T cell receptor (beta chain) was carried out in a study of T cell changes during pregnancy in multiple sclerosis. TCRdb keeps only in-frame clones here, not all; method: immunoSEQ multiplex PCR. The sample has fewer than 110,000 clones, around nine tenths seen once. CDR3 length equals 16 residues. From germline, CDR1 is SGHRS and CDR2 YFSETQ. V lost 8 bases, J lost 6 bases, and 12 bases stayed unmatched. The chain employs TRBV5-1 and TRBJ2-2; TRBD2 aligns across 11 bases. The specimen was peripheral blood, collected after pregnancy. The receptor was isolated from a female donor with multiple sclerosis, enrolled in a pregnancy study. The CDR3 is CASSLIAGGPAGELFF. The CDR3, as DNA: TGCGCCAGTAGCCTCATAGCGGGGGGGCCGGCCGGGGAGCTGTTTTTT.